The text below deals with one T cell receptor (beta chain). What it recognizes is unknown. CDR1 is SGHVS, CDR2 FQNEAQ, per germline. J was trimmed by 4 bases and V by 5 bases; bases with no gene match: 5. The CDR3 contains 13 residues. 13 Jbeta primers and 60 Vbeta primers were used for the PCR. Assay used: immunoSEQ multiplex PCR; TCRdb lists only in-frame clones, some missing. This sample carries 160,000 or so clones, 65% to 85% of them seen once, and the ten largest clones take about 6.3%. This entry is derived from a study of cytomegalovirus exposure and HLA in healthy donors. Study results and limitations: In vitro assays verified that a few CMV-associated chains recognized CMV antigens specifically. Prior analysis indicated that the majority of TCR beta V segments exhibited productivity approximately 87% or approximately 30% of the time.

The TCR originated in a male donor in good health and CMV-seropositive. This chain joins TRBV7-8 and TRBJ2-7; 7 bases fit TRBD1. The sequenced material came from PBMCs. CDR3 protein: CASSLGQEYEQYF. In DNA, the CDR3 is TGTGCCAGCAGCCTCGGACAGGAGTACGAGCAGTACTTC.